The 20 T cell receptor beta chains below were found in one sample sequenced in a study. TCRdb reanalysed the 5' RACE reads using MiXCR and keeps one entry per CDR3 protein. The table has some 40,000 distinct CDR3 sequences, less than 30% seen once. Sequenced input: memory CD4+ T cells sorted from a lymph node. The subset: memory CD4+ T cells, CD4+CD45RO+CD25-. These receptors were taken from a female donor with breast cancer.

As to this clonotype: The CDR3 does not close with the conserved phenylalanine or tryptophan, likely indicating a read error. J is TRBJ1-2 and V is TRBV12-3 or TRBV12-4; the D gene is possibly TRBD1 (5 bases). This CDR3 has 13 residues. Trimming cost V 6 bases and J 9 bases, with 17 bases left between them. CDR3 protein: CASSTGQGRSYTC. Written as DNA, the CDR3 is TGTGCCAGCAGCACGGGGCAGGGTCGGAGCTACACCTGC.

In its sample, this clonotype was seen many times. The chain recombines TRBV5-1 with TRBJ1-2; TRBD1 matches at 7 bases. The ends lost 4 bases at V and 0 bases at J; junction bases unmatched: 6. Per the germline V gene, CDR1 is SGHRS and CDR2 is YFSETQ. CDR3 length: 15 amino acids. The CDR3 here is CASSPGTASNYGYTF. CDR3 in DNA: TGCGCCAGCAGCCCGGGGACAGCGTCTAACTATGGCTACACCTTC.

The table lists this clonotype with a few counts. V usage is TRBV20-1 and J usage is TRBJ2-3, with 7 bases matching TRBD2. The CDR3 is made up of 12 amino acids. V shed 8 bases and J 1 base; nucleotides not matched to a gene: 3. Germline CDR1 reads DFQATT; CDR2 reads SNEGSKA (reference sequence). CDR3 coding DNA: TGCAGTCCCCGGGAGGGCACAGATACGCAGTATTTT. This gives the protein CSPREGTDTQYF.

The genes are TRBV5-1 and TRBJ2-1, with TRBD2 matching 10 bases. The CDR3 length is 18 residues. The junction had 10 bases not matched to a gene; V was cut back by 0 bases and J by 4 bases. Germline V lookup: CDR1 SGHRS, CDR2 YFSETQ. The DNA for the CDR3 is TGCGCCAGCAGCTTGGAACTGTTAGCGGGAGGCATGTACAATGAGCAGTTCTTC. It encodes CASSLELLAGGMYNEQFF.

This clonotype has only a few counts. The gene calls are TRBV4-1 and TRBJ2-1; no definite D call. This CDR3 has 15 residues. Germline CDR1 and CDR2: MGHRA and YSYEKL. Trimming cost V 1 base and J 4 bases, with 11 bases left between them. The DNA of the CDR3 is TGCGCCAGCAGCCAAGGGAATACAGATTACAATGAGCAGTTCTTC. It translates to CASSQGNTDYNEQFF.

V is TRBV4-1 and J is TRBJ2-6; D gene unclear. CDR3 length: 14 residues. V was pared by 8 bases and J by 1 base, with 9 bases between. Germline CDR1 and CDR2: MGHRA and YSYEKL. The CDR3 protein is CASARGSGANVLTF. In nucleotides, the CDR3 is TGCGCCAGCGCGCGCGGTTCTGGGGCCAACGTCCTGACTTTC.

For this clonotype: A junction end diverges from the germline sequence, so it may reflect a read error. The chain joins TRBV5-6 to TRBJ2-1, with 8 nucleotides matching TRBD2. The CDR3 totals 15 residues. CDR1 is SGHDT and CDR2 is YYEEEE in the germline V gene. CDR3 nucleotide sequence: TGTGCCAGCAGTTTGGACGGGAGGGCCGCGGATGAGCAGTTCTTC. Translation: CASSLDGRAADEQFF.

This clonotype was seen a handful of times. This rearrangement joins TRBV3-1 to TRBJ1-2; TRBD1 is a possible D gene (6 bases). The CDR3 covers 15 residues. CDR1 and CDR2 from the germline V gene are LGHDT and YNNKEL (reference sequence). Trimming left V 0 bases short and J 4 bases short, with 12 bases between. CDR3 bases: TGTGCCAGCAGCCAAGACGGACAGCTTCTCTATGGCTACACCTTC. Amino acids: CASSQDGQLLYGYTF.

This clonotype was recorded a few times. This chain uses TRBV3-1 with TRBJ2-3, with D unresolved. Trimming cost V 0 bases and J 7 bases, with 11 bases left between them. Germline V gene sequence: CDR1 LGHDT, CDR2 YNNKEL (reference sequence). The CDR3 has 14 residues. In DNA form, the CDR3 reads TGTGCCAGCAGCCAAGATCCGACTGGGAATACGCAGTATTTT. As protein: CASSQDPTGNTQYF.

This clonotype came up once. This may be a read error: a much more frequent sequence differs by one nucleotide. J is TRBJ2-1 and V is TRBV5-1; 8 nucleotides align to TRBD2. CDR1 and CDR2 (germline): SGHRS, YFSETQ. This CDR3 has 14 amino acids. The CDR3 spells CTSGRDREDNEQFF. CDR3 sequence (DNA): TGCACCAGCGGGAGAGATAGGGAGGACAATGAGCAGTTCTTC.

J is TRBJ1-1 and V is TRBV5-1; weak D call: TRBD1 (5 bases). V was clipped by 7 bases and J by 0 bases, with 13 bases between them. Germline V lookup: CDR1 SGHRS, CDR2 YFSETQ. This CDR3 is 14 amino acids long. For the CDR3, the DNA is TGCGCCAGCTCAATGTCACAGGTGAACACTGAAGCTTTCTTT. This codes for CASSMSQVNTEAFF.

This clonotype has just a few counts. The CDR3 region has the DNA TGTGCCAGCCGCGCACTAGCGGGGGGCACAGATACGCAGTATTTT. Protein product: CASRALAGGTDTQYF. This sequence joins TRBV6-1 and TRBJ2-3; 11 bases map to TRBD2. In germline, CDR1 is MNHNS, CDR2 SASEGT. This CDR3 spans 15 amino acids. V trimming: 8 bases; J trimming: 1 base; junction bases outside the gene matches: 5.

This clonotype was found a few times. This rearrangement joins TRBV20-1 to TRBJ2-3; TRBD1 matches 9 bases. The trim removed 6 bases at V and 6 bases at J, leaving 10 bases unmatched. Germline CDR1 DFQATT, CDR2 SNEGSKA (reference sequence). This CDR3 is 14 amino acids long. In nucleotides, the CDR3 is TGCAGTGCCACCGGACAGGGGTTGATGGATACGCAGTATTTT. This translates into CSATGQGLMDTQYF.

J is TRBJ1-6 and V is TRBV9, with 10 bases identical to TRBD1. From germline, CDR1 is SGDLS and CDR2 YYNGEE. Trimming took 6 bases from V and 7 from J; bases not matched to a gene: 10. This CDR3 has 16 residues. CDR3 sequence (DNA): TGTGCCAGCACCAATGAGCCGGGACAGGGGAATTCACCCCTCCACTTT. Residues: CASTNEPGQGNSPLHF.

This clonotype was seen ten or more times. The J gene is TRBJ2-2, the V gene TRBV6-2 or TRBV6-3; D call uncertain. Germline CDR1 MNHEY, CDR2 SVGEGT. The CDR3 loop spans 14 amino acids. V lost 4 bases and J lost 1, with 7 bases in between. The CDR3 region has the DNA TGTGCCAGCAGTTTTGTGGGGAACACCGGGGAGCTGTTTTTT. This sequence encodes CASSFVGNTGELFF.

V is TRBV20-1 and J is TRBJ2-5; possibly TRBD2 for D (5 bases). This CDR3 comprises 13 residues. The germline V gene encodes CDR1 DFQATT and CDR2 SNEGSKA (reference sequence). The germline V and J ends were trimmed by 0 bases and 2 bases, with 7 bases remaining between them. The CDR3 sequence is CSARETIQETQYF. DNA of the CDR3: TGCAGTGCTAGAGAGACTATTCAAGAGACCCAGTACTTC.

This clonotype was observed at least ten times. This rearrangement joins TRBV5-1 to TRBJ2-5, with 11 bases matching TRBD2. V was pared by 4 bases and J by 3 bases, with 17 bases of the junction left unmatched. Germline V CDR1 and CDR2: SGHRS, YFSETQ. There are 19 residues in the CDR3. In nucleotides, the CDR3 is TGCGCCAGCAGCCGATTAGGGCTAGCGGGGGGCCCAAAGAAAGAGACCCAGTACTTC. This codes for CASSRLGLAGGPKKETQYF.

V is TRBV5-1 and J is TRBJ2-1; possibly TRBD1 for D (5 bases). The CDR3 has 13 residues. Germline V lookup: CDR1 SGHRS, CDR2 YFSETQ. Trimming left V 7 bases short and J 5 bases short, with 13 bases between. The CDR3 DNA reads TGCGCCAGCTTTAAGGACAACGACAATGAGCAGTTCTTC. Translating it yields CASFKDNDNEQFF.

This rearrangement joins TRBV7-9 to TRBJ2-7; D may be TRBD2 (6 bases). V was trimmed by 3 bases and J by 0 bases, leaving 12 bases between them. The CDR3 is 15 residues long. Germline CDR1 is SEHNR and CDR2 is FQNEAQ (reference sequence). The CDR3 region is CASSFWRDPSYEQYF. The CDR3 DNA reads TGTGCCAGCAGCTTCTGGCGGGACCCCTCCTACGAGCAGTACTTC.

J is TRBJ2-3 and V is TRBV7-2; 7 bases map to TRBD2. The CDR3 has 17 residues. CDR1 SGHTA and CDR2 FQGNSA come from the germline V gene. V lost 4 bases, J lost 3 bases, and 13 bases stayed unmatched. CDR3 sequence (DNA): TGTGCCAGCAGCTCCCCTTGGGCAGCGGGAAGTACAGATACGCAGTATTTT. Translated: CASSSPWAAGSTDTQYF. Drawing the rest from reference TRBV7-2 and TRBJ2-3, the complete variable domain is GAGVSQSPSNKVTEKGKDVELRCDPISGHTALYWYRQSLGQGLEFLIYFQGNSAPDKSGLPSDRFSAERTGGSVSTLTIQRTQQEDSAVYLCASSSPWAAGSTDTQYFGPGTRLTVL.